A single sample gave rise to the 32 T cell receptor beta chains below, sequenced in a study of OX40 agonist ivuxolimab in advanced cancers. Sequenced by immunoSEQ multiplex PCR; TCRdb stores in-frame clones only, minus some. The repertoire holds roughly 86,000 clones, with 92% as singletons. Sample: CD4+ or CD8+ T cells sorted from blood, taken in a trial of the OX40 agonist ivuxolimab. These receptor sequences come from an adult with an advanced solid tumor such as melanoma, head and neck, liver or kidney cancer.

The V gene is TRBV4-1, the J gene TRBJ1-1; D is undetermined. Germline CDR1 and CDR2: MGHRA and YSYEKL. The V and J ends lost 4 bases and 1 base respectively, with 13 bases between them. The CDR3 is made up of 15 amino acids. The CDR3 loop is CASSPLEDQNTEAFF. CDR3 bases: TGCGCCAGCAGCCCCCTAGAGGACCAGAACACTGAAGCTTTCTTT.

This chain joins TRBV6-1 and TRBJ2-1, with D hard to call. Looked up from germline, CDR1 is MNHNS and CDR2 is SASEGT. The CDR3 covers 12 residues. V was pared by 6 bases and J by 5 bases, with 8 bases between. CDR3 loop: CASRVLHNEQFF. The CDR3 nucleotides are TGTGCCAGCAGAGTTCTCCACAATGAGCAGTTCTTC.

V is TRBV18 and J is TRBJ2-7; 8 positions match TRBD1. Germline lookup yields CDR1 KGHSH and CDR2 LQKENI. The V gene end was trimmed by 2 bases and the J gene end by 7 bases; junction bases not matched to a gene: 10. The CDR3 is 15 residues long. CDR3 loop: CASSPFGQGAWEQYF. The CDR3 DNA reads TGTGCCAGCTCACCATTTGGACAGGGAGCATGGGAGCAGTACTTC.

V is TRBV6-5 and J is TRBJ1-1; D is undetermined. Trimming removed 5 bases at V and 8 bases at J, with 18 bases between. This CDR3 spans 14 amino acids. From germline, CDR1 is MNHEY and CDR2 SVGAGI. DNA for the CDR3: TGTGCCAGCAGTAAAACGGGGTTAGCGTACGAAGCTTTCTTT. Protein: CASSKTGLAYEAFF.

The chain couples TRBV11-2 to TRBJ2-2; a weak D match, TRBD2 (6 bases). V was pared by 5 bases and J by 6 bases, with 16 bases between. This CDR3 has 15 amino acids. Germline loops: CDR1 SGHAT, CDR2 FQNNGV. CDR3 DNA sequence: TGTGCCAGCAGCCCGAGGACCGGAGGGTCCGGGGAGCTGTTTTTT. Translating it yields CASSPRTGGSGELFF.

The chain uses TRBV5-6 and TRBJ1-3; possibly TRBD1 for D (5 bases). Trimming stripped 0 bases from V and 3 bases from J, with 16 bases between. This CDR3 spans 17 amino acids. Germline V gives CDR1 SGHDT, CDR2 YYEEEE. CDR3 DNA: TGTGCCAGCAGCTTGGGGAATCAGGGATCGTTTGGAAACACCATATATTTT. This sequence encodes CASSLGNQGSFGNTIYF.

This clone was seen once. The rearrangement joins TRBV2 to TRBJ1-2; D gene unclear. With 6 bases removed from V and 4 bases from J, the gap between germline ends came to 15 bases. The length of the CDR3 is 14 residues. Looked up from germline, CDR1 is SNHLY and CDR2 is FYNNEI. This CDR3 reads CASRGITRGYGYTF. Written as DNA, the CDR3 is TGTGCCAGCAGGGGAATTACGCGGGGCTATGGCTACACCTTC.

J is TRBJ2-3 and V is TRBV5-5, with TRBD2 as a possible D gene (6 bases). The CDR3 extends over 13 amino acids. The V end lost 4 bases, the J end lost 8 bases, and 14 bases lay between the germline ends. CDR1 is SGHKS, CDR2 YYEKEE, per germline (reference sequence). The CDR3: CASSVSLEGTQYF. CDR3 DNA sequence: TGTGCCAGCAGCGTCAGCCTGGAGGGTACGCAGTATTTT. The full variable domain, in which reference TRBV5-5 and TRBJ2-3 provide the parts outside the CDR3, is DAGVTQSPTHLIKTRGQQVTLRCSPISGHKSVSWYQQVLGQGPQFIFQYYEKEERGRGNFPDRFSARQFPNYSSELNVNALLLGDSALYLCASSVSLEGTQYFGPGTRLTVL.

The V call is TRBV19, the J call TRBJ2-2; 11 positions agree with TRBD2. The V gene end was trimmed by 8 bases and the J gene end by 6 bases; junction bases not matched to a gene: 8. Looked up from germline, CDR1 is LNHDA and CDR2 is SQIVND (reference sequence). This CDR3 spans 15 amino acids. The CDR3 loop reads CASLRLAGRSGELFF. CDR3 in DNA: TGTGCCAGTTTAAGACTAGCGGGAAGGTCCGGGGAGCTGTTTTTT.

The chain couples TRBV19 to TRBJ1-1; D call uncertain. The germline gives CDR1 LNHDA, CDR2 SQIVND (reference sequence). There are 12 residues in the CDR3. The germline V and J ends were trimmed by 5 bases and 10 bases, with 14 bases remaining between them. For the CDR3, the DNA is TGTGCCAGTAGTGTATCATACCTGGGAGCTTTCTTT. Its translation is CASSVSYLGAFF.

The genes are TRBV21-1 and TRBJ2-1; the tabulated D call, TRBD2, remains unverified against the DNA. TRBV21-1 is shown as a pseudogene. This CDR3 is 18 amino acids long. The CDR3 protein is CASSPNGWGLAGSNEQFF. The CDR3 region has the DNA TGTGCCAGCAGCCCTAATGGTTGGGGGCTAGCGGGTTCCAATGAGCAGTTCTTC.

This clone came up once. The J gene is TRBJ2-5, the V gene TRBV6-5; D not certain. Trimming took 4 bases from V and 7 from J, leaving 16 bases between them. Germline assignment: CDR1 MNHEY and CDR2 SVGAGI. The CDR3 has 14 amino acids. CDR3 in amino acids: CASSSLTTKGTQYF. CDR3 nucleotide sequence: TGTGCCAGCAGTTCATTAACAACCAAGGGGACCCAGTACTTC.

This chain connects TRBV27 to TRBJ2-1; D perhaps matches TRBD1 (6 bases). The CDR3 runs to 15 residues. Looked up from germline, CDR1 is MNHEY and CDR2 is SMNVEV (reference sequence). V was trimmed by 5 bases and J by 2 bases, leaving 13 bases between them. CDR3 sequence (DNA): TGTGCCAGCAGTCCACAGGGTCGGACCTACAATGAGCAGTTCTTC. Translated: CASSPQGRTYNEQFF.

Here the CDR3 reads CASSLGGAWETQYF. The CDR3 nucleotides are TGTGCCAGCAGTTTAGGGGGGGCGTGGGAGACCCAGTACTTC. The V gene is TRBV28, the J gene TRBJ2-5; maybe TRBD2 (7 bases). V lost 2 bases and J lost 5, with 12 bases in between. Germline CDR1 reads MDHEN; CDR2 reads SYDVKM. The CDR3 consists of 14 residues.

This CDR3 is CASSQDLTGDEKLFF. DNA of the CDR3: TGCGCCAGCAGCCAAGATTTAACAGGAGATGAAAAACTGTTTTTT. V is TRBV4-3 and J is TRBJ1-4, with a possible D match to TRBD1 (5 bases). V was pared by 0 bases and J by 6 bases, with 11 bases between. Germline CDR1 and CDR2: LGHNA and YSLEER. The CDR3 runs 15 residues.

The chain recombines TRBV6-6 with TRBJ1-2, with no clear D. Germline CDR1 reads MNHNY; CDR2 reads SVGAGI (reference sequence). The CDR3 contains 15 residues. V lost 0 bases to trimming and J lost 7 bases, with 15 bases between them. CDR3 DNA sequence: TGTGCCAGCAGTTACTCGATCCTCCGGACCCCTGGCTACACCTTC. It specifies CASSYSILRTPGYTF.

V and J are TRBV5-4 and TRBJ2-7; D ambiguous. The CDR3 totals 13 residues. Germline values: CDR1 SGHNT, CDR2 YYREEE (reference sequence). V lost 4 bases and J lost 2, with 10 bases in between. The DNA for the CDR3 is TGTGCCAGCAGCCAAGACAACGCCTACGAGCAGTACTTC. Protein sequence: CASSQDNAYEQYF.

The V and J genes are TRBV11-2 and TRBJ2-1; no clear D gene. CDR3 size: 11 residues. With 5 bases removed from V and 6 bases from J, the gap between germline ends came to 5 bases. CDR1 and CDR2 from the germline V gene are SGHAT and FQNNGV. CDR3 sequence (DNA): TGTGCCAGCAGCGCACTCAATGAGCAGTTCTTC. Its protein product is CASSALNEQFF.

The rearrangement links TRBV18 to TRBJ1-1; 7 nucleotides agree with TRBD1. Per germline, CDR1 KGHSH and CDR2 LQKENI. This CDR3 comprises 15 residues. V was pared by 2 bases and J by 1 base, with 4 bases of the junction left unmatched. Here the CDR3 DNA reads TGTGCCAGCTCACCAAACAGGGGCCCGAACACTGAAGCTTTCTTT. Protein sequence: CASSPNRGPNTEAFF. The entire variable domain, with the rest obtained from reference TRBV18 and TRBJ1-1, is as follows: NAGVMQNPRHLVRRRGQEARLRCSPMKGHSHVYWYRQLPEEGLKFMVYLQKENIIDESGMPKERFSAEFPKEGPSILRIQQVVRGDSAAYFCASSPNRGPNTEAFFGQGTRLTVV.

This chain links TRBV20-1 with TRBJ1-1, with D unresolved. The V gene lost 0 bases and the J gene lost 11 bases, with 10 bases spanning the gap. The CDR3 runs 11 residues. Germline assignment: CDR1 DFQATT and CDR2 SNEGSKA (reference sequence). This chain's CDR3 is CSARDRMWAFF. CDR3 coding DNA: TGCAGTGCTAGAGATAGGATGTGGGCTTTCTTT.

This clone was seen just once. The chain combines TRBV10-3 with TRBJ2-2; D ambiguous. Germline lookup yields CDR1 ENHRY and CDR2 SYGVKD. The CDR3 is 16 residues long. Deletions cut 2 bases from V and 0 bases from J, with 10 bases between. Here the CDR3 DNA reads TGTGCCATCAGTGAGGCCAGGCCTTCGAACACCGGGGAGCTGTTTTTT. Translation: CAISEARPSNTGELFF.

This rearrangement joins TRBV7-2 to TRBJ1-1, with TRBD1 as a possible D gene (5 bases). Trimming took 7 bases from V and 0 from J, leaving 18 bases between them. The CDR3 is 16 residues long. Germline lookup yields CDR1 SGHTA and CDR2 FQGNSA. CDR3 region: CASILHAGRLNTEAFF. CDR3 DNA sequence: TGTGCCAGCATACTACACGCGGGACGTCTGAACACTGAAGCTTTCTTT.

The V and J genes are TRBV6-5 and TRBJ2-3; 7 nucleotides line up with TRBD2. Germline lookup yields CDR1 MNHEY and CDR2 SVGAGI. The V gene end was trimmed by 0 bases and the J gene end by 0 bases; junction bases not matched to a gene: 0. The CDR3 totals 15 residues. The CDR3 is CASSYSLASTDTQYF. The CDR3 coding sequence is TGTGCCAGCAGTTACTCACTAGCGAGCACAGATACGCAGTATTTT.

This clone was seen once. The DNA of the CDR3 is TGCGCCAGCAGCCAAGAACGGACGAGGGGGACACAAGAGACCCAGTACTTC. Encoded protein: CASSQERTRGTQETQYF. This chain connects TRBV4-1 to TRBJ2-5; maybe TRBD1 (6 bases). The ends were cut back, 0 bases at V and 2 bases at J, with 16 bases in the middle. The CDR3 extends over 17 amino acids. Germline lookup yields CDR1 MGHRA and CDR2 YSYEKL.

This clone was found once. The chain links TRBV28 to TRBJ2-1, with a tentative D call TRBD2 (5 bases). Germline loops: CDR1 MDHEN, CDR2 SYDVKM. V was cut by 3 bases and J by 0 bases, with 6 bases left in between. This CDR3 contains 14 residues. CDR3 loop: CASSLGSSYNEQFF. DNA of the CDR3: TGTGCCAGCAGTTTGGGGAGCTCCTACAATGAGCAGTTCTTC.

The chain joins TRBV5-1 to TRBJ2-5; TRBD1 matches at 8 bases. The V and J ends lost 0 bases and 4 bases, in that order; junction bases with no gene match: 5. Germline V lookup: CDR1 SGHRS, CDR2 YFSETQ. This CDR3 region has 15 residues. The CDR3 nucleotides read TGCGCCAGCAGCTTGGGAGGGACAGGAGGAGAGACCCAGTACTTC. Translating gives CASSLGGTGGETQYF.

CDR3: CASSLVLDRAGELFF. The DNA of the CDR3 is TGTGCCAGCAGCTTGGTGTTGGACAGGGCCGGGGAGCTGTTTTTT. V usage is TRBV5-5 and J usage is TRBJ2-2; 8 bases match TRBD1. The germline V gene encodes CDR1 SGHKS and CDR2 YYEKEE (reference sequence). J gave up 6 bases and V 0 bases, and 4 bases lay outside the gene matches. The CDR3 loop spans 15 amino acids.

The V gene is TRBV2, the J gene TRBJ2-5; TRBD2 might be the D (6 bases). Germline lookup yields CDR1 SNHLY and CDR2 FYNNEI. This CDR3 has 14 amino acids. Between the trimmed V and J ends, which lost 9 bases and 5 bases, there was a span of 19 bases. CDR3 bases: TGTGCCAGTGGGGGGATGGGGGGTAAGGAGACCCAGTACTTC. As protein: CASGGMGGKETQYF.

The CDR3 sequence: CASSQGAAATQYF. The CDR3 DNA reads TGTGCCAGCAGCCAAGGTGCCGCTGCGACCCAGTACTTC. The chain is built from TRBV14 and TRBJ2-5; no reliable D call. Trimming shortened V by 1 base and J by 7 bases, and 10 bases separated the two germline ends. CDR1 and CDR2 (germline): SGHDN, FVKESK. This CDR3 comprises 13 residues. The variable domain in full, with the rest retrieved from reference TRBV14 and TRBJ2-5, is EAGVTQFPSHSVIEKGQTVTLRCDPISGHDNLYWYRRVMGKEIKFLLHFVKESKQDESGMPNNRFLAERTGGTYSTLKVQPAELEDSGVYFCASSQGAAATQYFGPGTRLLVL.

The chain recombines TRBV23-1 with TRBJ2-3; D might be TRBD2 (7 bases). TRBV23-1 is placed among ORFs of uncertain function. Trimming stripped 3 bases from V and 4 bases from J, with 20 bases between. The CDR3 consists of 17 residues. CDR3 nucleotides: TGCGCCAGCAGTCATCAAAGGGGGGGCTTCCTGCCAGATACGCAGTATTTT. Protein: CASSHQRGGFLPDTQYF.

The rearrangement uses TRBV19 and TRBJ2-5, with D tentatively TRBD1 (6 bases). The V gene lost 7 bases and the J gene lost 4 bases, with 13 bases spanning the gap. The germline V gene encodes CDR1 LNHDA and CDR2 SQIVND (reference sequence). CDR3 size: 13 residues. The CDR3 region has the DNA TGTGCCAGTAATAACAGGGTACCAGAGACCCAGTACTTC. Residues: CASNNRVPETQYF. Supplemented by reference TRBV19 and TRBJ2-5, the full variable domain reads DGGITQSPKYLFRKEGQNVTLSCEQNLNHDAMYWYRQDPGQGLRLIYYSQIVNDFQKGDIAEGYSVSREKKESFPLTVTSAQKNPTAFYLCASNNRVPETQYFGPGTRLLVL.

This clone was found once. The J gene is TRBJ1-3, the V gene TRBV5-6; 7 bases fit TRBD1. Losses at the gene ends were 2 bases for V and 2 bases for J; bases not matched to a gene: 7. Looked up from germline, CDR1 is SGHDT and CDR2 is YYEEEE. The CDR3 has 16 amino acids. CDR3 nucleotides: TGTGCCAGCAGCTTCGGGACAGATCTCACTGGAAACACCATATATTTT. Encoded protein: CASSFGTDLTGNTIYF.